This record concerns one T cell receptor (beta chain) sequence. Germline CDR1 and CDR2: LNHNV and YYDKDF (reference sequence). V lost 5 bases and J 2 bases, leaving 19 bases between the germline ends. The CDR3 consists of 18 residues. The PCR ran on 60 Vbeta and 13 Jbeta primers. Only in-frame clones appear in the TCRdb table, and some are missing; sequencing was by immunoSEQ multiplex PCR. Seen here are roughly 99,000 clones, 82% observed once, and the top ten hold under 3.5%. This sample was taken from a study of cytomegalovirus exposure and HLA in healthy donors. The chain is built from TRBV15 and TRBJ2-6, with D uncertain. The specimen was PBMCs. The clonotype was recovered from a man aged 25-45 years in good health and CMV-seropositive. The DNA for the CDR3 is TGTGCCACCAGCCCCCCGGCAGGCGTTCTCCCTGGGGCCAACGTCCTGACTTTC. Amino acid sequence: CATSPPAGVLPGANVLTF.